This is a list of T cell receptor beta chains from one sample in a study of human T cells and chemical hapten exposure. A single record per CDR3 protein comes from TCRdb applying MiXCR to the RACE reads. The sample records about 65,000 distinct CDR3 sequences, approximately 6.5% being singletons. The sample was whole blood. Receptors were obtained from a female donor in good health. Some clones in this sample may be carry-over from other donors' samples. Each CDR3 is given with its conserved first and last residue. The D gene is left open where the match is weak. The size field is filled for only some rows; it gives once, few, many or a size class.

J	D	size	V	CDR3	DNA
TRBJ2-5	-	many	TRBV12-3/TRBV12-4	CASSLMGKETQYF	TGTGCCAGCAGTTTAATGGGGAAAGAGACCCAGTACTTC
TRBJ2-1	-	many	TRBV7-9	CASSLGLDYNEQFF	TGTGCCAGCAGCTTAGGGCTAGACTACAATGAGCAGTTCTTC
TRBJ1-5	-	few	TRBV6-6	CASSYSIGENQPQHF	TGTGCCAGCAGTTACTCGATAGGCGAGAATCAGCCCCAGCATTTT
TRBJ2-4	TRBD2	many	TRBV20-1	CSAGTSGSRAKNIQYF	TGCAGTGCCGGGACTAGCGGGAGTCGCGCCAAAAACATTCAGTACTTC
TRBJ1-2	TRBD1	many	TRBV5-6	CASSLVATGGQNGYTF	TGTGCCAGCAGCTTGGTGGCGACAGGGGGACAGAATGGCTACACCTTC
TRBJ1-5	TRBD1	few	TRBV12-3/TRBV12-4	CASRIGTAQPQHF	TGTGCCAGCAGGATCGGGACAGCACAGCCCCAGCATTTT
TRBJ1-4	-	few	TRBV10-3	CAISESLGDEKLFF	TGTGCCATCAGTGAGAGCCTGGGGGACGAAAAACTTTTTTTT
TRBJ2-3	-	many	TRBV29-1	CSVHWDSTDTQYF	TGCAGCGTCCACTGGGACAGCACAGATACGCAGTATTTT
TRBJ1-1	-	-	TRBV7-2	CALVAGLSAEAFF	TGTGCCCTGGTTGCGGGGCTATCCGCTGAAGCTTTCTTT
TRBJ1-2	-	few	TRBV12-3/TRBV12-4	CASSFRGFNYGYTF	TGTGCCAGCAGTTTTAGAGGGTTTAACTATGGCTACACCTTC
TRBJ2-5	-	few	TRBV15	CATSQDRDRIQETQYF	TGTGCCACCAGCCAAGACAGAGACAGGATACAAGAGACCCAGTACTTC
TRBJ1-2	TRBD1	-	TRBV12-3/TRBV12-4	CASSLRAGTASNYGYTF	TGTGCCAGCAGCTTACGTGCCGGGACAGCGTCTAACTATGGCTACACCTTC
TRBJ1-2	-	many	TRBV28	CASSLGGISNGYTF	TGTGCCAGCAGTTTAGGCGGAATATCTAATGGCTACACCTTC
TRBJ2-1	-	-	TRBV29-1	CSVGSYNEQFF	TGCAGCGTTGGGAGCTACAATGAGCAGTTCTTC
TRBJ2-2	-	many	TRBV2	CASSEQGTGELFF	TGTGCCAGCAGTGAGCAGGGCACCGGGGAGCTGTTTTTT
TRBJ2-3	-	few	TRBV10-3	CAISESDTQYF	TGTGCCATCAGTGAGTCGGATACGCAGTATTTT
TRBJ1-5	-	many	TRBV7-8	CASSLAAFQPQHF	TGTGCCAGCAGCTTAGCGGCGTTCCAGCCCCAGCATTTT
TRBJ1-5	-	-	TRBV7-2	CASSLEAQRGQPQNF	TGTGCCAGCAGCTTAGAGGCACAACGGGGCCAGCCCCAGAATTTT
TRBJ1-1	-	many	TRBV5-6	CASSFRSNSMNTEAFF	TGTGCCAGCAGCTTCCGCAGTAATAGCATGAACACTGAAGCTTTCTTT
TRBJ2-3	-	-	TRBV3-1	CASSPPGPRVTDTQYF	TGTGCCAGCAGTCCACCGGGACCTCGCGTCACAGATACGCAGTATTTT
TRBJ2-7	TRBD2	many	TRBV6-1	CASSPPGLAGGPREQYF	TGTGCCAGCAGTCCCCCGGGACTAGCGGGAGGTCCGCGGGAGCAGTACTTC
TRBJ1-5	TRBD1	few	TRBV27	CASRLQGSGQPQHF	TGTGCCAGCAGGCTACAGGGGAGTGGGCAGCCCCAGCATTTT
TRBJ1-4	-	many	TRBV27	CASSPRPATNEKLFF	TGTGCCAGCAGTCCCCGACCCGCAACTAATGAAAAACTGTTTTTT